This T cell receptor (beta chain) was sequenced during a study of blood T cells in healthy people across ages. PCR was performed a second time for about 7 to 12 cycles using a sample-barcoded 5' primer and a J-beta primer mix. TCRdb processed the 5' RACE reads anew with MiXCR; each CDR3 protein has one entry. Of fewer than 1.5 million distinct CDR3 sequences detected, 42% appear once; the ten largest clones hold 7.9%. Caucasian, healthy and from Russia, the donors were aged between about 6 and 90. The CDR3 loop spans 16 amino acids. V was trimmed by 3 bases and J by 7 bases, leaving 21 bases between them. Germline-derived CDR1 and CDR2 are LGHNT and FRNRAP.

The sequenced material came from blood. The chain combines TRBV12-5 with TRBJ1-1; perhaps TRBD1 as D (5 bases). The sequence was obtained from a woman under 30 in good health. In DNA, the CDR3 is TGTGCTAGTGGTTTTTCTTTGGGGGGTCCGATTAGTGAAGCTTTCTTT. It translates to CASGFSLGGPISEAFF.